The next 19 T cell receptor beta chains were all read from a single sample in a study of blood T cell repertoires in COVID-19. Assay used: immunoSEQ multiplex PCR; TCRdb lists only in-frame clones, some missing. The table includes 310,000 or so clones, 80% to 90% detected once. The sample was PBMCs or T cells enriched from blood (not recorded which). The origin of the receptors is a woman aged 18-29 years who had recovered from COVID-19.

This chain uses TRBV3-1 (or the pseudogene TRBV3-2) with TRBJ2-1; 10 nucleotides align to TRBD2. J lost 5 bases, V lost 5 bases, and 9 bases had no gene match. The germline V gene has CDR1 LGHDT and CDR2 YNNKEL (reference sequence). CDR3 length: 16 residues. CDR3 residues: CASSARLAGVNNEQFF. CDR3 sequence (DNA): TGTGCCAGCAGCGCCCGCCTAGCGGGAGTCAACAATGAGCAGTTCTTC.

This rearrangement joins TRBV7-3 to TRBJ2-1; 10 nucleotides match TRBD2. CDR1 and CDR2 (germline): SGHTA, FQGTGA. J was trimmed by 9 bases and V by 4 bases; bases with no gene match: 9. This CDR3 spans 15 amino acids. The CDR3 DNA reads TGTGCCAGCAGCTACCCCGAGCGGGAGGGCCCTGAGCAGTTCTTC. Translating it yields CASSYPEREGPEQFF.

The gene calls are TRBV4-3 and TRBJ1-2; a possible D gene is TRBD1 (6 bases). Deletions cut 1 base from V and 2 bases from J, with 17 bases between. This CDR3 has 17 amino acids. The V gene's germline CDR1 is LGHNA and CDR2 YSLEER. As DNA, the CDR3 is TGCGCCAGCAGCCAAGGGGCACCCAAGGGGGGGAACTATGGCTACACCTTC. Protein sequence: CASSQGAPKGGNYGYTF.

In nucleotides, the CDR3 is TGTGCCAGCAGACAACTCCCAGGGACAGATACGCAGTATTTT. Its translation is CASRQLPGTDTQYF. The genes are TRBV5-5 and TRBJ2-3, with TRBD1 as a possible D gene (5 bases). This CDR3 region has 14 residues. Trimming took 5 bases from V and 3 from J, leaving 13 bases between them. Germline V gene sequence: CDR1 SGHKS, CDR2 YYEKEE (reference sequence). The variable domain in full, with the rest retrieved from reference TRBV5-5 and TRBJ2-3, is DAGVTQSPTHLIKTRGQQVTLRCSPISGHKSVSWYQQVLGQGPQFIFQYYEKEERGRGNFPDRFSARQFPNYSSELNVNALLLGDSALYLCASRQLPGTDTQYFGPGTRLTVL.

The chain recombines TRBV27 with TRBJ1-1, with D tentatively TRBD1 (5 bases). V lost 7 bases and J lost 1, with 13 bases in between. The CDR3 contains 14 residues. Looked up from germline, CDR1 is MNHEY and CDR2 is SMNVEV (reference sequence). CDR3 in amino acids: CASTLTEANTEAFF. In nucleotides, the CDR3 is TGTGCCAGCACCCTGACAGAGGCGAACACTGAAGCTTTCTTT.

J is TRBJ2-6 and V is TRBV28; TRBD1 is a possible D gene (6 bases). Germline V gives CDR1 MDHEN, CDR2 SYDVKM. This CDR3 spans 16 amino acids. The V gene lost 7 bases and the J gene lost 2 bases, with 15 bases spanning the gap. CDR3 nucleotides: TGTGCCAGCACTCAGGCAGGGGTTCCTGGGGCCAACGTCCTGACTTTC. It specifies CASTQAGVPGANVLTF.

This clone showed up just once. This rearrangement joins TRBV9 to TRBJ1-3; 9 nucleotides agree with TRBD1. The ends lost 0 bases at V and 1 base at J; junction bases unmatched: 8. Germline loops: CDR1 SGDLS, CDR2 YYNGEE. The CDR3 length is 18 residues. The chain's CDR3 is CASSVEGGTGYSGNTIYF. The DNA for the CDR3 is TGTGCCAGCAGCGTAGAGGGTGGGACAGGGTATTCTGGAAACACCATATATTTT.

This chain links TRBV18 with TRBJ1-5, with D unclear. The CDR3 runs to 14 residues. Trimming pared 4 bases from V and 6 bases from J, leaving 13 bases between. Germline CDR1 KGHSH, CDR2 LQKENI. CDR3 in amino acids: CASSHGPSGQPQHF. The DNA for the CDR3 is TGTGCCAGCTCACACGGGCCAAGCGGTCAGCCCCAGCATTTT.

The CDR3 loop is CATSDPDRYEQYF. The CDR3, as DNA: TGTGCCACCAGTGATCCGGACAGATACGAGCAGTACTTC. This chain links TRBV24-1 with TRBJ2-7, with a possible D match to TRBD1 (6 bases). The germline V gene encodes CDR1 KGHDR and CDR2 SFDVKD. Trimming took off 3 bases at V and 4 bases at J, with 9 bases between the two ends. The CDR3 is 13 amino acids.

The chain links TRBV4-3 to TRBJ2-7; a weak D match, TRBD2 (6 bases). The V end lost 0 bases, the J end lost 5 bases, and 17 bases lay between the germline ends. Germline CDR1 is LGHNA and CDR2 is YSLEER. The CDR3 runs 16 residues. CDR3 DNA sequence: TGCGCCAGCAGCCAAGAGTCCCCCCCGCGGGGAGACGAGCAGTACTTC. Residues: CASSQESPPRGDEQYF.

The chain combines TRBV7-3 with TRBJ2-2, with TRBD2 matching 10 bases. Germline lookup yields CDR1 SGHTA and CDR2 FQGTGA. This CDR3 contains 18 residues. V was pared by 0 bases and J by 6 bases, with 10 bases of the junction left unmatched. The CDR3 is CASSLTPKREGLAGELFF. For the CDR3, the DNA is TGTGCCAGCAGCTTAACTCCCAAGCGGGAGGGCCTGGCCGGGGAGCTGTTTTTT.

CDR3 nucleotide sequence: TGTGCCAGCAGTTACTCGTTATGGGAGACAGGTGCTTTCTTT. Amino acid sequence: CASSYSLWETGAFF. The rearrangement uses TRBV6-2 or TRBV6-3 and TRBJ1-1, with TRBD1 as a possible D gene (6 bases). CDR3 size: 14 residues. In germline, CDR1 is MNHEY, CDR2 SVGEGT. V lost 0 bases and J lost 11, with 16 bases in between.

This clone was counted ten times or more. The chain links TRBV9 to TRBJ2-2, with D perhaps matching TRBD2 (5 bases). CDR3 length equals 15 residues. V was pared by 0 bases and J by 6 bases, with 12 bases between. Germline values: CDR1 SGDLS, CDR2 YYNGEE. CDR3 protein: CASSVGTLSAGELFF. The CDR3 nucleotides are TGTGCCAGCAGCGTAGGGACTTTAAGCGCCGGGGAGCTGTTTTTT.

This rearrangement joins TRBV5-1 to TRBJ2-2, with D unresolved. The CDR3 covers 14 residues. Trimming removed 1 base from V and 4 bases from J, with 8 bases in between. CDR1 is SGHRS, CDR2 YFSETQ, per germline. CDR3: CASSLISSTGELFF. The CDR3 region has the DNA TGCGCCAGCAGCTTGATCTCTAGCACCGGGGAGCTGTTTTTT.

This clone was seen a single time. The chain recombines TRBV7-6 with TRBJ1-2, with TRBD1 matching over 8 bases. The germline gives CDR1 SGHVS, CDR2 FNYEAQ. V was clipped by 4 bases and J by 7 bases; unmatched bases: 11. The CDR3 totals 15 residues. CDR3 loop: CASSSTRDRLTGYTF. CDR3 in DNA: TGTGCCAGCAGCTCGACCCGGGACAGGTTGACTGGCTACACCTTC.

This chain links TRBV9 with TRBJ1-2; D call uncertain. The CDR3 spans 15 residues. V lost 4 bases to trimming and J lost 4 bases, with 17 bases between them. Germline V lookup: CDR1 SGDLS, CDR2 YYNGEE. The CDR3 nucleotides read TGTGCCAGCAGCCTCTCCGAAGGGAGCGGCTATGGCTACACCTTC. Protein: CASSLSEGSGYGYTF.

The chain has TRBV29-1 and TRBJ2-7, with D unclear. Germline V CDR1 and CDR2: SQVTM, ANQGSEA. Trimming removed 5 bases from V and 0 bases from J, with 14 bases in between. The CDR3 sequence is 14 residues long. The CDR3 reads CSVQYYPNSYEQYF. In DNA form, the CDR3 reads TGCAGCGTTCAATACTACCCAAACTCCTACGAGCAGTACTTC.

The J gene is TRBJ2-2, the V gene TRBV7-3; the match to TRBD2 covers 9 bases. V was clipped by 4 bases and J by 3 bases; unmatched bases: 9. CDR1 and CDR2 (germline): SGHTA, FQGTGA. The CDR3 is made up of 17 amino acids. The CDR3 DNA reads TGTGCCAGCAGCTCTTCGCAAGCGGGGGGCCACACCGGGGAGCTGTTTTTT. Amino acid sequence: CASSSSQAGGHTGELFF.

This chain uses TRBV7-2 with TRBJ2-3; 8 nucleotides match TRBD2. The germline V gene has CDR1 SGHTA and CDR2 FQGNSA. The V and J ends lost 1 base and 4 bases, in that order; junction bases with no gene match: 13. This CDR3 comprises 18 residues. The CDR3 DNA reads as TGTGCCAGCAGCTTAGGTCGCCAGGGACTAGAATTTGCAGATACGCAGTATTTT. This gives the protein CASSLGRQGLEFADTQYF. The full variable domain, with the rest looked up from reference TRBV7-2 and TRBJ2-3, is GAGVSQSPSNKVTEKGKDVELRCDPISGHTALYWYRQSLGQGLEFLIYFQGNSAPDKSGLPSDRFSAERTGGSVSTLTIQRTQQEDSAVYLCASSLGRQGLEFADTQYFGPGTRLTVL.